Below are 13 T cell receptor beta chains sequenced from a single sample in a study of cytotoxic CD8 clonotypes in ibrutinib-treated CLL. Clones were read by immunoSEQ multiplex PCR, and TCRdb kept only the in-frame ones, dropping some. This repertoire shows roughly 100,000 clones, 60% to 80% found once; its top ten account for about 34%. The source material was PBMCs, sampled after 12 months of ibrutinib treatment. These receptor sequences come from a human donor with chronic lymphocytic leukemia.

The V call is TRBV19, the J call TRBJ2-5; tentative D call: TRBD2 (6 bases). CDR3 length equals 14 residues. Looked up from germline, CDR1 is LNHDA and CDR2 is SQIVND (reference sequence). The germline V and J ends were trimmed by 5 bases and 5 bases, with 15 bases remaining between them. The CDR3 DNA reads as TGTGCCAGTAGTTGGGGCGGGGATGGTGAGACCCAGTACTTC. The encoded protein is CASSWGGDGETQYF.

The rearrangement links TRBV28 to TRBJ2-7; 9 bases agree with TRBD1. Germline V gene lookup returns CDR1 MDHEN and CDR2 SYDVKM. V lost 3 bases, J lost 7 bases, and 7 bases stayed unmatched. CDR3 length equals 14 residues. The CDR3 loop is CASSFGGTGREQYF. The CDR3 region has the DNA TGTGCCAGCAGTTTCGGAGGGACAGGGCGTGAGCAGTACTTC.

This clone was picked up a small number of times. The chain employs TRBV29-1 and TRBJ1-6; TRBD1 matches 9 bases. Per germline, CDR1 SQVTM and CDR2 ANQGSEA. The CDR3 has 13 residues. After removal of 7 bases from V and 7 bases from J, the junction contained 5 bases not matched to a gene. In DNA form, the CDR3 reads TGCAGCGCGAAACAGGGGGCGAATTCACCCCTCCACTTT. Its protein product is CSAKQGANSPLHF. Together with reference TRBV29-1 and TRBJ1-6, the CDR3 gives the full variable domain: SAVISQKPSRDICQRGTSLTIQCQVDSQVTMMFWYRQQPGQSLTLIATANQGSEATYESGFVIDKFPISRPNLTFSTLTVSNMSPEDSSIYLCSAKQGANSPLHFGNGTRLTVT.

CDR3 sequence reads: CASSRWDREGYGYTF. In nucleotides, the CDR3 is TGTGCCAGCAGCCGATGGGACAGGGAAGGCTATGGCTACACCTTC. This chain uses TRBV7-2 with TRBJ1-2, with TRBD1 identical over 9 bases. The CDR3 spans 15 residues. CDR1 is SGHTA, CDR2 FQGNSA, per germline. V gave up 5 bases and J gave up 4 bases; unmatched junction bases: 8.

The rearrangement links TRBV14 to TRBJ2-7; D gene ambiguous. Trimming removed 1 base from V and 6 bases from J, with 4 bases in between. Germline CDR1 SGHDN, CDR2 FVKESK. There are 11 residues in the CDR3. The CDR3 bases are TGTGCCAGCAGCCAAGCGGTCGAGCAGTACTTC. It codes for CASSQAVEQYF. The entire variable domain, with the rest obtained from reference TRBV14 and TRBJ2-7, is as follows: EAGVTQFPSHSVIEKGQTVTLRCDPISGHDNLYWYRRVMGKEIKFLLHFVKESKQDESGMPNNRFLAERTGGTYSTLKVQPAELEDSGVYFCASSQAVEQYFGPGTRLTVT.

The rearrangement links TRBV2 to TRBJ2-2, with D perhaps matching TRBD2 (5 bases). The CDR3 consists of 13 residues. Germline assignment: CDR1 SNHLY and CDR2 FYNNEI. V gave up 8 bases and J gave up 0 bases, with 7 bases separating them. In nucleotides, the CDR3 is TGTGCCAGCCCCGGGACGAACACCGGGGAGCTGTTTTTT. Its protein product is CASPGTNTGELFF.

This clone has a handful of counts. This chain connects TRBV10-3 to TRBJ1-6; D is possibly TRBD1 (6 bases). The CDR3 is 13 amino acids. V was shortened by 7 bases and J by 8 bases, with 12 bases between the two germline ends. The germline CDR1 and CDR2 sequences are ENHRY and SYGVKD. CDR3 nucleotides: TGTGCCATCACCCGGGACACCGATTCACCCCTCCACTTT. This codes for CAITRDTDSPLHF.

CDR3 region: CASSLKGTDGDGYTF. CDR3 in DNA: TGTGCCAGCAGCTTAAAGGGGACAGATGGCGATGGCTACACCTTC. This chain uses TRBV7-3 with TRBJ1-2, with 7 bases fitting TRBD1. The trim removed 1 base at V and 6 bases at J, leaving 8 bases unmatched. This CDR3 has 15 residues. Germline V gives CDR1 SGHTA, CDR2 FQGTGA.

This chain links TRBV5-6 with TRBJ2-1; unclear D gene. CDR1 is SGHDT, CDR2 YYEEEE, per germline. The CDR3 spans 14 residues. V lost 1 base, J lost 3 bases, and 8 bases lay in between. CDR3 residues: CASSLSQVYNEQFF. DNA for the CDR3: TGTGCCAGCAGCTTGTCTCAGGTCTACAATGAGCAGTTCTTC.

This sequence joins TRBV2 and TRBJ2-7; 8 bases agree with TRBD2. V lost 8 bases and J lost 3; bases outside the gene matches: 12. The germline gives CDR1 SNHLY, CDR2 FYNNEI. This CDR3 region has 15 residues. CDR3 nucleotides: TGTGCCAGCCTTAAACCGGGACTAGGGGTCTACGAGCAGTACTTC. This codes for CASLKPGLGVYEQYF. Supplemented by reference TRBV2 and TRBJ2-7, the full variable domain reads EPEVTQTPSHQVTQMGQEVILRCVPISNHLYFYWYRQILGQKVEFLVSFYNNEISEKSEIFDDQFSVERPDGSNFTLKIRSTKLEDSAMYFCASLKPGLGVYEQYFGPGTRLTVT.

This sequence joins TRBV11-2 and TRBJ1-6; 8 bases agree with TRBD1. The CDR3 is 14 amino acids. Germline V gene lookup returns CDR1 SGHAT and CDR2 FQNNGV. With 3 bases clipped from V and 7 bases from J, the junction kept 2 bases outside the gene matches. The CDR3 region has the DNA TGTGCCAGCAGCTTGAGGGACAGGAATTCACCCCTCCACTTT. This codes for CASSLRDRNSPLHF.

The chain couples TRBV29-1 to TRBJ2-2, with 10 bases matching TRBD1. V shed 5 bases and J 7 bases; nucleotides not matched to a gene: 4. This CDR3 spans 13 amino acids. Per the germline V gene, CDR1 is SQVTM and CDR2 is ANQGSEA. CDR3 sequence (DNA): TGCAGCGTTATGACAGGGGGCCACGGGGAGCTGTTTTTT. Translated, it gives CSVMTGGHGELFF.

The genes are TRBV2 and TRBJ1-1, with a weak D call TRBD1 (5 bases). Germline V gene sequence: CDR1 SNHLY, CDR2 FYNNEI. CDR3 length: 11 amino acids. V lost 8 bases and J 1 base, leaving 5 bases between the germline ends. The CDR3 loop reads CASGGNTEAFF. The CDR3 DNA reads TGTGCCAGCGGGGGGAACACTGAAGCTTTCTTT.